This TCR beta chain was obtained from a study of blood T cell repertoires in COVID-19. CDR1 and CDR2 from the germline V gene are SGHTA and FQGNSA. After removal of 5 bases from V and 7 bases from J, the junction contained 10 bases not matched to a gene. The CDR3 spans 15 residues. How the authors handled the data: Reference gene primer amplification in the assay estimated nucleated cell counts. Sequencing was performed with immunoSEQ multiplex PCR; in TCRdb, only in-frame clones are kept and a portion is missing. That table supplies the V and J calls and clone size; D and trimming were determined from the DNA. The sample carries approximately 120,000 clones, about 82% recorded once.

The TCR originated in a human donor in a cohort sampled during active COVID-19. The chain uses TRBV7-2 and TRBJ2-1, with 8 bases fitting TRBD1. Specimen: peripheral blood. The CDR3 here is CASSPGQGRRNEQFF. The CDR3 DNA follows: TGTGCCAGCAGCCCCGGACAGGGAAGGCGAAATGAGCAGTTCTTC.